This entry lists 6 T cell receptor beta chains sequenced from one sample in a study of T cell repertoires in cytomegalovirus infection. The antigens for these receptors are not known. TCRdb itself ran the reads through MiXCR, one entry per CDR3 protein. The sample has a few hundred thousand distinct CDR3 sequences, around 40% seen once. The source was cultured PBMCs, collected from culture after CMV antigen stimulation. These receptors originate from a human donor in good health (CMV status not recorded). Some clones in this sample may be carry-over from other donors' samples.

A few counts support this clonotype. The V and J genes are TRBV7-8 and TRBJ2-1; 8 nucleotides agree with TRBD2. Germline-derived CDR1 and CDR2 are SGHVS and FQNEAQ. This CDR3 has 17 amino acids. Trimming took 5 bases from V and 2 from J; bases not matched to a gene: 11. The CDR3 region is CASSPLGGGGTYNEQFF. The DNA for the CDR3 is TGTGCCAGCAGCCCACTCGGTGGCGGGGGGACCTACAATGAGCAGTTCTTC.

The chain recombines TRBV28 with TRBJ1-6, with D possibly being TRBD1 (6 bases). This CDR3 spans 18 amino acids. V lost 7 bases, J lost 0 bases, and 19 bases lay in between. In germline, CDR1 is MDHEN, CDR2 SYDVKM. The CDR3 sequence: CASTSVGQLVSYNSPLHF. For the CDR3, the DNA is TGTGCCAGCACCTCCGTCGGACAGCTGGTCTCCTATAATTCACCCCTCCACTTT.

This clonotype was counted only a few times. DNA of the CDR3: TGTGCCAGCACCACCTTGGGGGGGGAGACCCAGTACTTC. It is translated as CASTTLGGETQYF. This chain links TRBV12-3 or TRBV12-4 with TRBJ2-5, with TRBD2 matching 7 bases. V lost 7 bases, J lost 5 bases, and 7 bases stayed unmatched. This CDR3 has 13 amino acids.

The sample holds many counts of this clonotype. The chain has TRBV7-2 and TRBJ1-2; possible D gene TRBD1, 5 bases. The CDR3 runs to 14 residues. Germline V gives CDR1 SGHTA, CDR2 FQGNSA. The V end lost 4 bases, the J end lost 0 bases, and 9 bases lay between the germline ends. The CDR3 DNA is TGTGCCAGCAGCTCCCAGGGTACTAACTATGGCTACACCTTC. Its protein is CASSSQGTNYGYTF.

This chain uses TRBV6-1 with TRBJ2-7; tentative D call: TRBD1 (5 bases). CDR1 is MNHNS and CDR2 is SASEGT in the germline V gene. The CDR3 runs 13 residues. The V and J ends lost 7 bases and 3 bases respectively, with 13 bases between them. The chain's CDR3 is CASTAGSFYEQYF. The CDR3 DNA is TGTGCCAGCACAGCAGGGTCCTTCTACGAGCAGTACTTC.

This clonotype was counted between two and nine times. The chain couples TRBV7-9 to TRBJ2-1, with a weak D call TRBD2 (5 bases). The CDR3 contains 14 residues. Deletions cut 1 base from V and 8 bases from J, with 12 bases between. Germline assignment: CDR1 SEHNR and CDR2 FQNEAQ (reference sequence). CDR3 sequence: CASSLGTGSDEQFF. The CDR3 nucleotides read TGTGCCAGCAGCTTAGGGACGGGGAGCGATGAGCAGTTCTTC. Complete variable domain (other parts from reference TRBV7-9 and TRBJ2-1): DTGVSQNPRHKITKRGQNVTFRCDPISEHNRLYWYRQTLGQGPEFLTYFQNEAQLEKSRLLSDRFSAERPKGSFSTLEIQRTEQGDSAMYLCASSLGTGSDEQFFGPGTRLTVL.